This T cell receptor beta chain comes out of a study of blood T cell repertoires in COVID-19. Assay: immunoSEQ multiplex PCR; the TCRdb copy retains only in-frame clones and omits some. The sample lists around 250,000 clones; around 84% were seen once. The CDR3 has 15 residues. Germline lookup yields CDR1 MGHRA and CDR2 YSYEKL. The V gene end was trimmed by 1 base and the J gene end by 5 bases; junction bases not matched to a gene: 4. Which cohort a participant joined came from the clinical history participants gave. The V call is TRBV4-1, the J call TRBJ2-5; TRBD1 matches at 10 bases. Sequences were obtained from PBMCs or T cells enriched from blood (not recorded which). The source is a man younger than 30 who had recovered from COVID-19. For the CDR3, the DNA is TGCGCCAGCAGCCAAGCGCGACAGGGGGCTGAGACCCAGTACTTC. This encodes CASSQARQGAETQYF.